This section outlines one T cell receptor beta chain sequence together with its context. This clonotype showed up many times. There is no known antigen for this receptor. No base-level quality is on record; no much larger clone is a single base apart. Including the terminal cysteine and phenylalanine, the CDR3 comprises 8 residues. The kept DNA is CDR3 alone, 24 bases in frame from the first base. CDR1 and CDR2 are read off the germline V gene (reference sequence) as MNHEY and SMNVEV. The junction shows trimming of 6 bases on V and 8 bases on J, plus 1 base between the germline ends. TCR cDNA was synthesized by 5'RACE template switching, through which a universal primer site and unique molecular identifiers were introduced. Priming for cDNA synthesis came from both the TCR alpha and TCR beta constant segments. Libraries were amplified in two PCR steps, with sample barcodes and sequencing adapters added in the second step. Sequencing of libraries was done on Illumina HiSeq 2500 (2x100 bp) or NovaSeq (2x150 bp). For the original study's pipeline: Reads were demultiplexed and collapsed into UMI consensus sequences with MIGEC, and V(D)J alignment was performed with MiXCR. Clonotypes responding to the vaccine were identified with edgeR on replicate PBMC samples, with the criteria of FDR below 0.01 and a log2 fold change above 5 up to day 15. Bulk clonotypes were assigned CD4 or CD8 identity according to which sequenced CD4 or CD8 repertoire held them at higher abundance. TCRdb reran the public reads through fastp at Q25 and MiXCR, keeping productive beta chains. Here each entry gathers all rows of one CDR3 protein and keeps the most common genes and DNA. The V and J calls were not made by the authors but by TCRdb's processing. The sample yields under 30,000 distinct CDR3 sequences; about 5% were counted once. The top ten clonotypes cover 35% to 50% of the sample.

The sample's treatment or condition label, decoded: live attenuated yellow fever vaccine strain. A standard Ficoll-Paque protocol was used to isolate PBMCs from peripheral blood. Dynabeads CD4 and CD8 positive selection kits were used to isolate CD4 and CD8 T-cell fractions. TriZol was used to extract RNA from bulk PBMCs, CD4 and CD8 fractions, and dextramer-positive and dextramer-negative fractions. The data belong to a study of T cells after yellow fever vaccination (dated by TCRdb to the late 2010s). About the full investigation: The SMART-Seq v4 Ultra Low Input RNA kit was used to prepare libraries from fractions with low cell numbers. To follow T-cell clones before and after both primary and booster YFV17D yellow fever vaccination, bulk TCR alpha and beta repertoires underwent longitudinal sequencing. Two healthy male donors made up the cohort, one aged 18 to 30 years and the other aged 30 to 40 years. Bulk PBMC replicates and cell subsets were isolated from blood drawn at multiple timepoints before and after both primary and secondary immunization.

General study outcomes and caveats: Because the study included only a couple of donors, the extent to which the findings can be generalized is limited. Most clones expanded after primary vaccination were re-detected after the booster (about 95% of CD4 and roughly 87% of CD8), suggesting broad memory maintenance. Compared with the primary T-cell response, the secondary T-cell response was weaker but faster, peaking on day 5 rather than day 15. A small share of clonotypes was detected in both CD4 and CD8 compartments, with the overlap likely arising from convergent recombination. Computational filtering was required because FACS-sorted repertoires could contain abundant contaminating clonotypes from the bulk population.

The source of this sequence is a man aged 25 to 45 who received the YFV17D yellow fever vaccine. The chain is made from TRBV27 and TRBJ1-1; there is no confident call for the D gene. Sequences were derived from CD8+ T cells sorted from PBMCs, sampled 10 days after the yellow fever booster vaccination. The CDR3 corresponds to CASREAFF. The DNA is as follows: TGTGCCAGCAGGGAAGCTTTCTTT.